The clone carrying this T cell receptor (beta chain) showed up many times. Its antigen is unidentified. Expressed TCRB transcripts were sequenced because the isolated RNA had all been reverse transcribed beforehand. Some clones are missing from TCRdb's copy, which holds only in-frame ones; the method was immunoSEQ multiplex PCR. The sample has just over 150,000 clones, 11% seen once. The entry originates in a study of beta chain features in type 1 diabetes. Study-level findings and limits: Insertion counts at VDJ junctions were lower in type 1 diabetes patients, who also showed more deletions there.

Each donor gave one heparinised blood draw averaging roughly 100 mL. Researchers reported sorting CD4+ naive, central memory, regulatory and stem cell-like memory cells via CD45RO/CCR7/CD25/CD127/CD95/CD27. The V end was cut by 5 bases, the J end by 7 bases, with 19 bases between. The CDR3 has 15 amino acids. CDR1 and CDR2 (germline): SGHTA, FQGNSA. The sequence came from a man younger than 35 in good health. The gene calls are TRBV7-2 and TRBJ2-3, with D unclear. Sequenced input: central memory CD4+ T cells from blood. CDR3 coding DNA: TGTGCCAGCAGCACTAACAAGGGCCTACTATATACGCAGTATTTT. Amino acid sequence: CASSTNKGLLYTQYF.